The 22 T cell receptor beta chains presented below share a single source sample, sequenced in a study of OX40 agonist ivuxolimab in advanced cancers. Repertoires were generated with immunoSEQ multiplex PCR, while TCRdb's copy carries only in-frame clones and drops some. The data contain tens of thousands of clones, approximately 90% of them singletons. The starting material was CD4+ or CD8+ T cells sorted from blood, obtained in a trial of the OX40 agonist ivuxolimab. These receptors were collected from an adult with an advanced solid tumor such as melanoma, head and neck, liver or kidney cancer.

The chain joins TRBV7-8 to TRBJ2-4; unclear D gene. CDR3 size: 16 residues. In germline, CDR1 is SGHVS, CDR2 FQNEAQ. V gave up 1 base and J gave up 0 bases, with 10 bases separating them. The CDR3 sequence: CASSLGQVLAKNIQYF. The CDR3 DNA sequence: TGTGCCAGCAGCTTAGGGCAGGTCCTAGCCAAAAACATTCAGTACTTC.

V is TRBV28 and J is TRBJ2-3; D is possibly TRBD1 or TRBD2 (6 bases each). The CDR3 length is 15 residues. Germline CDR1 and CDR2: MDHEN and SYDVKM. The V end was cut by 8 bases, the J end by 0 bases, with 15 bases between. The CDR3 region has the DNA TGTGCCAGCGGCACGCAGGGGACTAGCACAGATACGCAGTATTTT. This codes for CASGTQGTSTDTQYF.

This chain links TRBV25-1 with TRBJ2-7, with D tentatively TRBD2 (5 bases). The germline V gene encodes CDR1 MGHDK and CDR2 SYGVNS. Trimming took off 7 bases at V and 2 bases at J, with 12 bases between the two ends. The CDR3 extends over 13 amino acids. The CDR3 here is CASTRSGTYEQYF. The DNA for the CDR3 is TGTGCCAGCACCCGATCGGGAACCTACGAGCAGTACTTC.

This clone came up a few times. The chain couples TRBV25-1 to TRBJ2-7; D not resolved. The CDR3 covers 13 residues. The germline V gene has CDR1 MGHDK and CDR2 SYGVNS. V shed 7 bases and J shed 1 base, with 11 bases lying between them. The CDR3 nucleotides are TGTGCCAGCAAATCAGACACTTCCTACGAGCAGTACTTC. Protein sequence: CASKSDTSYEQYF.

In this sample, this clone turned up once. This specimen includes other DNA sequences encoding the same CDR3. This chain joins TRBV7-3 and TRBJ2-2; D is unclear. The CDR3 extends over 12 amino acids. The V gene lost 5 bases and the J gene lost 3 bases, with 4 bases spanning the gap. Germline V gene data show CDR1 as SGHTA and CDR2 as FQGTGA. CDR3: CASSRDTGELFF. DNA of the CDR3: TGTGCCAGCAGCCGAGACACCGGGGAGCTGTTTTTT.

The rearrangement uses TRBV30 and TRBJ2-1; the D is unclear. The CDR3 consists of 11 residues. V gave up 4 bases and J gave up 4 bases, with 5 bases separating them. Germline V gives CDR1 GTSNPN, CDR2 SVGIG (reference sequence). CDR3 DNA: TGTGCCTGGACCCGATACAATGAGCAGTTCTTC. It encodes CAWTRYNEQFF.

V and J are TRBV5-1 and TRBJ2-1; a weak D match, TRBD2 (5 bases). Germline-derived CDR1 and CDR2 are SGHRS and YFSETQ. This CDR3 contains 15 residues. The germline V and J ends were trimmed by 2 bases and 0 bases, with 9 bases remaining between them. The CDR3 DNA sequence: TGCGCCAGCAGCTTTTCAGCGGCCTCCTACAATGAGCAGTTCTTC. Translation: CASSFSAASYNEQFF.

The rearrangement uses TRBV5-6 and TRBJ1-2; weak D call: TRBD1 (6 bases). Per the germline V gene, CDR1 is SGHDT and CDR2 is YYEEEE. V was cut by 7 bases and J by 5 bases, with 15 bases left in between. The CDR3 totals 13 residues. The CDR3 spells CASHRQASYGYTF. CDR3 DNA: TGTGCCAGCCATAGACAGGCCTCTTATGGCTACACCTTC.

The chain recombines TRBV7-8 with TRBJ2-1, with TRBD2 matching over 8 bases. The J segment lost 8 bases and the V segment lost 9 bases, leaving 12 bases of the junction unmatched. Germline V lookup: CDR1 SGHVS, CDR2 FQNEAQ. The CDR3 is 14 amino acids. CDR3 sequence reads: CASKKGLDRYEQFF. The CDR3 DNA follows: TGTGCCAGTAAAAAGGGACTAGATCGTTATGAGCAGTTCTTC.

CDR3 sequence: CASSVGRSYNEQFF. In nucleotides, the CDR3 is TGTGCCAGCAGCGTAGGTCGGTCATACAATGAGCAGTTCTTC. The chain uses TRBV9 and TRBJ2-1; D gene unclear. The CDR3 sequence is 14 residues long. V lost 0 bases, J lost 4 bases, and 8 bases lay in between. The germline gives CDR1 SGDLS, CDR2 YYNGEE.

V gene TRBV28 combines with J gene TRBJ1-1; D perhaps matches TRBD1 (5 bases). Germline loops: CDR1 MDHEN, CDR2 SYDVKM. The CDR3 contains 13 residues. Trimming stripped 10 bases from V and 5 bases from J, with 17 bases between. This chain's CDR3 is CATTSPAGTEAFF. The CDR3 DNA follows: TGTGCCACAACATCTCCGGCAGGGACTGAAGCTTTCTTT. The full variable domain, in which reference TRBV28 and TRBJ1-1 provide the parts outside the CDR3, is DVKVTQSSRYLVKRTGEKVFLECVQDMDHENMFWYRQDPGLGLRLIYFSYDVKMKEKGDIPEGYSVSREKKERFSLILESASTNQTSMYLCATTSPAGTEAFFGQGTRLTVV.

The chain uses TRBV28 and TRBJ1-2; no reliable D call. CDR1 is MDHEN and CDR2 is SYDVKM in the germline V gene. The CDR3 has 13 amino acids. V lost 6 bases and J lost 2, with 10 bases in between. The CDR3 region is CASRPVQNYGYTF. CDR3 nucleotides: TGTGCCAGCAGGCCAGTACAGAACTATGGCTACACCTTC.

The J gene is TRBJ1-4, the V gene TRBV5-1; 9 bases map to TRBD1. The CDR3 has 18 residues. Trimming at V came to 4 bases and at J to 3 bases, leaving 13 bases not matched to a gene. Germline V gives CDR1 SGHRS, CDR2 YFSETQ. The CDR3 reads CASSPRGTGIHPNEKLFF. The CDR3 DNA follows: TGCGCCAGCAGCCCCCGGGGGACAGGGATTCATCCTAATGAAAAACTGTTTTTT.

The V gene is TRBV7-9, the J gene TRBJ2-5; TRBD1 matches at 9 bases. Germline values: CDR1 SEHNR, CDR2 FQNEAQ (reference sequence). J lost 5 bases, V lost 5 bases, and 6 bases had no gene match. The CDR3 has 14 amino acids. CDR3 coding DNA: TGTGCCAGCAGCCGAGGGACAGGGAGTGAGACCCAGTACTTC. Translating gives CASSRGTGSETQYF.

The V call is TRBV4-3, the J call TRBJ2-4; D is perhaps TRBD1 or TRBD2 (6 bases each). V lost 1 base to trimming and J lost 1 base, with 14 bases between them. Germline V gene data show CDR1 as LGHNA and CDR2 as YSLEER. The CDR3 is 17 residues long. The CDR3 DNA follows: TGCGCCAGCAGCCAAGCCGGAGGGGGGACGGCCAAAAACATTCAGTACTTC. Residues: CASSQAGGGTAKNIQYF.

This clone was observed a handful of times. The V call is TRBV11-3, the J call TRBJ2-3; D is unresolved. With 5 bases removed from V and 5 bases from J, the gap between germline ends came to 5 bases. There are 11 residues in the CDR3. Germline V lookup: CDR1 SGHNT, CDR2 YENEEA. CDR3 sequence: CASSARDTQYF. CDR3 in DNA: TGTGCCAGCAGCGCTAGAGATACGCAGTATTTT.

The J gene is TRBJ2-5, the V gene TRBV9; D gene unclear. Trimming took off 4 bases at V and 3 bases at J, with 4 bases between the two ends. This CDR3 comprises 11 residues. Germline V gives CDR1 SGDLS, CDR2 YYNGEE. Written as DNA, the CDR3 is TGTGCCAGCAGCCATGAAGAGACCCAGTACTTC. It specifies CASSHEETQYF.

About this clone: One end of the junction varies from germline; a read error may be responsible. The V gene is TRBV28, the J gene TRBJ1-2, with D tentatively TRBD1 (6 bases). This CDR3 is 11 amino acids long. Germline V gene data show CDR1 as MDHEN and CDR2 as SYDVKM. The DNA of the CDR3 is TGTGCCAGCAGTTCCCCGGCAGGGGCGATCTTC. Protein sequence: CASSSPAGAIF.

In its sample, this clone was seen once. The V call is TRBV2, the J call TRBJ2-1, with 13 nucleotides matching TRBD2. Germline V CDR1 and CDR2: SNHLY, FYNNEI. The CDR3 spans 13 residues. With V trimmed by 7 bases and J by 14 bases, 8 bases remained unmatched. This CDR3 is CASTRTSGSNEFF. The CDR3 nucleotides are TGTGCCAGCACCCGGACTAGCGGGAGTAACGAGTTCTTC. Full variable domain (outside the CDR3, taken from reference TRBV2 and TRBJ2-1): EPEVTQTPSHQVTQMGQEVILRCVPISNHLYFYWYRQILGQKVEFLVSFYNNEISEKSEIFDDQFSVERPDGSNFTLKIRSTKLEDSAMYFCASTRTSGSNEFFGPGTRLTVL.

The chain is built from TRBV21-1 and TRBJ2-1; the D call of TRBD2 is as the table states it, not checked on the DNA. TRBV21-1 is annotated as a pseudogene. This CDR3 spans 13 amino acids. The CDR3 DNA follows: TGTGCCAGCAGGGGGCACGGAGGGTATGAGCAGTTCTTC. This translates into CASRGHGGYEQFF.

This clone was picked up one time. The rearrangement uses TRBV5-1 and TRBJ2-2; D is unresolved. Trimming stripped 6 bases from V and 1 base from J, with 7 bases between. The CDR3 has 13 amino acids. Looked up from germline, CDR1 is SGHRS and CDR2 is YFSETQ. DNA of the CDR3: TGCGCCAGCACCCTAGGGAACACCGGGGAGCTGTTTTTT. Its protein is CASTLGNTGELFF.

The rearrangement links TRBV28 to TRBJ2-1; the match to TRBD2 covers 8 bases. Germline CDR1 and CDR2: MDHEN and SYDVKM. The CDR3 is 13 amino acids. J was trimmed by 11 bases and V by 5 bases; bases with no gene match: 8. The CDR3 DNA is TGTGCCAGCAGTGAATACCGGACTAGCCAGCAGTTCTTC. This codes for CASSEYRTSQQFF. Full variable domain (outside the CDR3, taken from reference TRBV28 and TRBJ2-1): DVKVTQSSRYLVKRTGEKVFLECVQDMDHENMFWYRQDPGLGLRLIYFSYDVKMKEKGDIPEGYSVSREKKERFSLILESASTNQTSMYLCASSEYRTSQQFFGPGTRLTVL.